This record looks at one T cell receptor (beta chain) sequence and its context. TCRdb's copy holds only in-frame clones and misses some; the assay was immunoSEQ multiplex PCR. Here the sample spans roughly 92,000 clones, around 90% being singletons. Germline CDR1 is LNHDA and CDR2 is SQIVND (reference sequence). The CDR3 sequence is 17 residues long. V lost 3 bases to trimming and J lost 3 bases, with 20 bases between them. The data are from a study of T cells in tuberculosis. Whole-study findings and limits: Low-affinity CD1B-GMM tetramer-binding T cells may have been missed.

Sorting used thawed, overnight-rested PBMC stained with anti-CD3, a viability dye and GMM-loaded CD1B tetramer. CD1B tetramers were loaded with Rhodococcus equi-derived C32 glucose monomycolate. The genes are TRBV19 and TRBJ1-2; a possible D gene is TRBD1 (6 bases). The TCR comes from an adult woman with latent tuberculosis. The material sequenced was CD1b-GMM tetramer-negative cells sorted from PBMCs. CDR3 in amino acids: CASSMGARGVGDYGYTF. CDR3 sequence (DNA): TGTGCCAGTAGTATGGGGGCGAGAGGGGTGGGTGACTATGGCTACACCTTC.